The clone carrying this TCR beta chain turned up a few times. Assay used: immunoSEQ multiplex PCR; TCRdb lists only in-frame clones, some missing. This repertoire shows fewer than 400,000 clones, roughly 85% found once; its top ten account for around 2%. V lost 5 bases and J lost 14, with 13 bases in between. CDR1 is DFQATT and CDR2 is SNEGSKA in the germline V gene (reference sequence). This CDR3 spans 11 amino acids. These data belong to a study of blood T cell repertoires in COVID-19. Study background: The United States, Italy and Spain supplied acute and convalescent COVID-19 samples.

This sequence originates from a woman aged 25 to 45 who had been exposed to COVID-19. The specimen was PBMCs or T cells enriched from blood (not recorded which). This sequence joins TRBV20-1 and TRBJ1-6, with D unclear. CDR3 loop: CSAGPVRTLHF. In nucleotides, the CDR3 is TGCAGTGCTGGGCCCGTTCGAACCCTCCACTTT.